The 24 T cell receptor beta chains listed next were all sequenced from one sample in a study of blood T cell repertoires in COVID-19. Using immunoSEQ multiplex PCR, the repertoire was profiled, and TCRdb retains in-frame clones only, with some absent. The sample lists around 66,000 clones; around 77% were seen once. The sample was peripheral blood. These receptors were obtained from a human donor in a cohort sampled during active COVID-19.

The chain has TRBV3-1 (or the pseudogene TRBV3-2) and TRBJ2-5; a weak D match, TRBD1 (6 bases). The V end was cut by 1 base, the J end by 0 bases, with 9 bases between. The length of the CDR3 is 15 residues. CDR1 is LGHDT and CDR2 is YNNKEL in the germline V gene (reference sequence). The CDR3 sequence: CASSQAQGNQETQYF. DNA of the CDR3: TGTGCCAGCAGCCAAGCACAGGGAAACCAAGAGACCCAGTACTTC.

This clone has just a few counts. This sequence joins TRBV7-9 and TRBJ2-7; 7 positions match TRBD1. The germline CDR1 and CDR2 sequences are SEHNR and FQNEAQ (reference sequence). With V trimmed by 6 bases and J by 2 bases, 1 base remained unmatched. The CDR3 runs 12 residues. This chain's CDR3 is CASSTGAYEQYF. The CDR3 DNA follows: TGTGCCAGCAGTACAGGGGCCTACGAGCAGTACTTC.

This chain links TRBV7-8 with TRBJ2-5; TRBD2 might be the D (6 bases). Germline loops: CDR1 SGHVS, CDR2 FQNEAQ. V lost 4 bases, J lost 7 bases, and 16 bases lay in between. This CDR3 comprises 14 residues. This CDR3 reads CASSSGLPPGTQYF. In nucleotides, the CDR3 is TGTGCCAGCAGCTCAGGACTACCCCCAGGGACCCAGTACTTC. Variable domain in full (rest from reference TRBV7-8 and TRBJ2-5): GAGVSQSPRYKVAKRGQDVALRCDPISGHVSLFWYQQALGQGPEFLTYFQNEAQLDKSGLPSDRFFAERPEGSVSTLKIQRTQQEDSAVYLCASSSGLPPGTQYFGPGTRLLVL.

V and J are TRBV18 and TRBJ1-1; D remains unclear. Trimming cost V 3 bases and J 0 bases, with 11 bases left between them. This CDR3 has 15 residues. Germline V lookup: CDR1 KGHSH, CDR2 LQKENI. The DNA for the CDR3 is TGTGCCAGCTCACCCGATTCGGTCATGAACACTGAAGCTTTCTTT. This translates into CASSPDSVMNTEAFF.

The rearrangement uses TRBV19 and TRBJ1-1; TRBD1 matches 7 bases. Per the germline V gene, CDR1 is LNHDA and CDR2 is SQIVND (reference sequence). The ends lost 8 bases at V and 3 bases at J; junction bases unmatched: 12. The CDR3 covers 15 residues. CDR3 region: CASVVPGGMDTEAFF. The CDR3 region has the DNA TGTGCCAGTGTCGTACCAGGGGGTATGGACACTGAAGCTTTCTTT. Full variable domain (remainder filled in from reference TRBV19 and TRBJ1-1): DGGITQSPKYLFRKEGQNVTLSCEQNLNHDAMYWYRQDPGQGLRLIYYSQIVNDFQKGDIAEGYSVSREKKESFPLTVTSAQKNPTAFYLCASVVPGGMDTEAFFGQGTRLTVV.

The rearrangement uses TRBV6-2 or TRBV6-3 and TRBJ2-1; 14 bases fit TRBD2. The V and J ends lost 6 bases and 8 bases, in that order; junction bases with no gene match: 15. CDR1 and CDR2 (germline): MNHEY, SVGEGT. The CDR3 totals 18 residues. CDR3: CASSSSTGLAGVYDEQFF. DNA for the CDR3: TGTGCCAGCAGCTCGTCCACGGGACTAGCGGGAGTATACGATGAGCAGTTCTTC.

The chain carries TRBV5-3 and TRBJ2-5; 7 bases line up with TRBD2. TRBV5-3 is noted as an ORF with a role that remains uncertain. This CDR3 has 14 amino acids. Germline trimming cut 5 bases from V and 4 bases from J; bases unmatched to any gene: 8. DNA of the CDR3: TGTGCCAGAAGACCCCCAGGCGGGGGAGAGACCCAGTACTTC. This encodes CARRPPGGGETQYF.

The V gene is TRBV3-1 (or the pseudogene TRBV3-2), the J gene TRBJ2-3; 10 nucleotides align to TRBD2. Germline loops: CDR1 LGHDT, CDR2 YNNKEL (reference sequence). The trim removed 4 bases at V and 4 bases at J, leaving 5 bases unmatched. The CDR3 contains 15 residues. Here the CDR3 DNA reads TGTGCCAGCAGCCCCAGCGGGGGGGGGTCAGATACGCAGTATTTT. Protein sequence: CASSPSGGGSDTQYF.

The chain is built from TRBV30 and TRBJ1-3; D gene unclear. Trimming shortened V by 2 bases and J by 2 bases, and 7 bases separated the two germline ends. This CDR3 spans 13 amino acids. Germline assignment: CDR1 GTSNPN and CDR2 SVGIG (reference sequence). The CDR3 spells CAWSRRAGNTIYF. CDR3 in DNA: TGTGCCTGGAGTCGCCGGGCTGGAAACACCATATATTTT.

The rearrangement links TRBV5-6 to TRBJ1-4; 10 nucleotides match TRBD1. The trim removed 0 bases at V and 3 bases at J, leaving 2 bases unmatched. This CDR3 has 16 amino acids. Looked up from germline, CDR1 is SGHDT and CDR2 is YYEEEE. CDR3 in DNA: TGTGCCAGCAGCTTGGCCGGGACAGGGGCTAATGAAAAACTGTTTTTT. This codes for CASSLAGTGANEKLFF.

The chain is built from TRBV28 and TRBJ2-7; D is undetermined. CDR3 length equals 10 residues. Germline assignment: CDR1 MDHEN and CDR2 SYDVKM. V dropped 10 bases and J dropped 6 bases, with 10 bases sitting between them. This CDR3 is CATGNAEQYF. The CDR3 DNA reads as TGTGCCACCGGTAATGCCGAGCAGTACTTC.

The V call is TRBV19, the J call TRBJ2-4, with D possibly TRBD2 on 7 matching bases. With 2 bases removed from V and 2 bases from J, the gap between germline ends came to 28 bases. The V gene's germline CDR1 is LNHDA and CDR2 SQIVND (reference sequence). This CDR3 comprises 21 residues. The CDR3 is CASSISVGGAVGTASKNIQYF. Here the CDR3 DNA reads TGTGCCAGTAGTATAAGTGTAGGGGGGGCCGTCGGGACTGCATCCAAAAACATTCAGTACTTC.

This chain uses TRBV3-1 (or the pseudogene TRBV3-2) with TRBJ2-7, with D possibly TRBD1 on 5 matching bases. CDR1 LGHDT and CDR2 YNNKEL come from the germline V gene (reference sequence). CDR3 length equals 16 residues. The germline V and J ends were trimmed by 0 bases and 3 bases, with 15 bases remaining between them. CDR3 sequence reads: CASSQDLRRANYEQYF. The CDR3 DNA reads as TGTGCCAGCAGCCAAGACCTGCGCAGGGCGAACTACGAGCAGTACTTC.

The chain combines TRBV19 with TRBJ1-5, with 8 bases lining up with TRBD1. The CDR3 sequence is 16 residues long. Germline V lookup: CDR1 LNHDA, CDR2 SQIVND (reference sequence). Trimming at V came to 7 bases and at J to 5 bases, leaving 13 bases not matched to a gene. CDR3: CASKGWNRGMDQPQHF. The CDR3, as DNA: TGTGCCAGTAAGGGGTGGAACAGGGGGATGGATCAGCCCCAGCATTTT.

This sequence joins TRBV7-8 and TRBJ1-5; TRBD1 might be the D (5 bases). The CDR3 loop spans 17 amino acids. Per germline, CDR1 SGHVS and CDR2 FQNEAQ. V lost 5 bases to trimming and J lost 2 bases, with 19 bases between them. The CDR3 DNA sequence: TGTGCCAGCAGCCGGACTTCCAGGGTCGCGGGCAATCAGCCCCAGCATTTT. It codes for CASSRTSRVAGNQPQHF.

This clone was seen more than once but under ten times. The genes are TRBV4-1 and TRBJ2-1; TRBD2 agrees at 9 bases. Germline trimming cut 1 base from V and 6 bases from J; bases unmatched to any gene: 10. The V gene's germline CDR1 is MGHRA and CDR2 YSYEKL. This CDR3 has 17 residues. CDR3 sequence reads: CASSQAARGLAVNEQFF. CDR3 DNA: TGCGCCAGCAGCCAAGCCGCGAGGGGACTAGCCGTCAATGAGCAGTTCTTC.

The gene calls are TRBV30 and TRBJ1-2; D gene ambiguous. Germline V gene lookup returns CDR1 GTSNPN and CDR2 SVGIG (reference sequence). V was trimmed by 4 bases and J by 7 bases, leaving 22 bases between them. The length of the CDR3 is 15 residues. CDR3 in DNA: TGTGCCTGGATCCCCCGACGGGTTCGCTCTGGTGGCTACACCTTC. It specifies CAWIPRRVRSGGYTF.

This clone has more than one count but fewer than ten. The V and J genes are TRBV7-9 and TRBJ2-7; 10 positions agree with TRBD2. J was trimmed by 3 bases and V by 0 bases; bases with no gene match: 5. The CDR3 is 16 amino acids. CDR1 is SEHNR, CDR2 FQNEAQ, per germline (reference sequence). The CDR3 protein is CASSLAGTSEDYEQYF. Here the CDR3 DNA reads TGTGCCAGCAGCTTAGCTGGGACTAGCGAGGACTACGAGCAGTACTTC.

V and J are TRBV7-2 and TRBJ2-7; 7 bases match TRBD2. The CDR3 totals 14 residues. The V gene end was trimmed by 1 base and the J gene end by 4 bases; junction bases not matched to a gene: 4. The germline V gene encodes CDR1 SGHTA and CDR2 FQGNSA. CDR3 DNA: TGTGCCAGCAGCTTAGAGGGAGGGCGGTACGAGCAGTACTTC. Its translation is CASSLEGGRYEQYF.

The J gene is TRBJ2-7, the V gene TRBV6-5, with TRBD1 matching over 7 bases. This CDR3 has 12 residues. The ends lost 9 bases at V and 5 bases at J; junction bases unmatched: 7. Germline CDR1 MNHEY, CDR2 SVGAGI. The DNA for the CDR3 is TGTGCCAGACGGACAGGATTCCACGAGCAGTACTTC. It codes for CARRTGFHEQYF.

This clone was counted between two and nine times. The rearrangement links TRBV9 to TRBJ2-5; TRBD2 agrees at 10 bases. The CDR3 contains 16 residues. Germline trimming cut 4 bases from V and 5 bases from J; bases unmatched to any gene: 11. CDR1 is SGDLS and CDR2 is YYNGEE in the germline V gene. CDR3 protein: CASSRGLAGASETQYF. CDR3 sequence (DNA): TGTGCCAGCAGCCGCGGGCTAGCGGGAGCTAGTGAGACCCAGTACTTC.

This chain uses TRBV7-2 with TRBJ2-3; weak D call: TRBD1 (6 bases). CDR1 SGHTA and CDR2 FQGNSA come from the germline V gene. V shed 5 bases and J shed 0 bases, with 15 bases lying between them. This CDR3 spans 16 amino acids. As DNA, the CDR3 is TGTGCCAGCAGCAGGGGGTACAGGGCGAGCACAGATACGCAGTATTTT. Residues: CASSRGYRASTDTQYF.

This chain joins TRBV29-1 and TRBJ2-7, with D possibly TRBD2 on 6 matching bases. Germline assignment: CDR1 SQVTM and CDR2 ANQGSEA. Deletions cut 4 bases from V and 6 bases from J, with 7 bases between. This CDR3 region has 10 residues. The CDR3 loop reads CSVGTTEQYF. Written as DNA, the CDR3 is TGCAGCGTTGGGACTACCGAGCAGTACTTC.

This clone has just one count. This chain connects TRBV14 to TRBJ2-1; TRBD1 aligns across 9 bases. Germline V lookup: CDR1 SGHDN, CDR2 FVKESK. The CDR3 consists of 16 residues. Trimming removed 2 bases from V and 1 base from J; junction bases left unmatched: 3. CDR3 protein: CASSQTGTGSYNEQFF. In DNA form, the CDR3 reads TGTGCCAGCAGCCAAACCGGGACAGGGTCCTACAATGAGCAGTTCTTC.